These 16 T cell receptor beta chains were sequenced from one sample in a study of tumor and adjacent non-tumor tissue in lung cancer. RNA was extracted from bulk tissue without any cell sorting. This non-tumor lung sample came from over 3 cm beyond the tumor edge. TCRbeta libraries were built with three rounds of nested PCR, modified from ARM-PCR. TCRdb reprocessed the multiplex PCR reads with MiXCR, giving one entry per CDR3 protein. The sample records 35,000 to 55,000 distinct CDR3 sequences, 60% to 70% being singletons. Material for sequencing was distant non-tumor lung tissue. The receptors were gathered from a woman between 40 and 50 years old with non-small cell lung cancer.

Notes on this clonotype: Its ends do not fully match the called genes, so a read error is possible. The CDR3 sequence: CASSEEALAGNEQFF. In nucleotides, the CDR3 is TGTGCCAGTAGTGAGGAGGCTCTAGCTGGCAATGAGCAGTTCTTC. The chain combines TRBV6-1 with TRBJ2-1; a weak D match, TRBD2 (5 bases). Germline-derived CDR1 and CDR2 are MNHNS and SASEGT. The CDR3 has 15 amino acids.

The V call is TRBV5-8, the J call TRBJ1-2, with D hard to call. V was clipped by 9 bases and J by 4 bases, with 13 bases between them. The CDR3 contains 12 residues. Germline values: CDR1 SGHTS, CDR2 YDEGEE. CDR3 sequence reads: CANSSTAYGYTF. The CDR3 DNA reads as TGTGCCAACAGTTCGACGGCCTATGGCTACACCTTC.

As for this clonotype: Its ends do not fully match the called genes, so a read error is possible. The V call is TRBV5-1, the J call TRBJ2-3; TRBD2 matches at 7 bases. CDR1 is SGHRS, CDR2 YFSETQ, per germline. The CDR3 contains 15 residues. The CDR3 is CTSSLRGDGTDTQYF. CDR3 coding DNA: TGCACCAGCAGCCTCCGGGGGGACGGCACAGATACGCAGTATTTT.

A word on this clonotype: The junction and the germline gene differ at one end; a read error may be behind it. The chain uses TRBV29-1 and TRBJ2-5, with D unresolved. This CDR3 has 12 residues. Germline V gene data show CDR1 as SQVTM and CDR2 as ANQGSEA. The CDR3 loop is CCVRTSFETQYF. As DNA, the CDR3 is TGCTGCGTCAGGACCAGTTTTGAGACCCAGTACTTC.

This chain links TRBV30 with TRBJ2-7; D is tentatively TRBD1 or TRBD2 (5 bases each). This CDR3 contains 12 residues. V shed 2 bases and J shed 6 bases, with 11 bases lying between them. The V gene's germline CDR1 is GTSNPN and CDR2 SVGIG (reference sequence). CDR3 amino acids: CAWSRWGIEQYF. For the CDR3, the DNA is TGTGCCTGGAGTCGTTGGGGGATCGAGCAGTACTTC.

This clonotype was observed a handful of times. This clone may be a read error of a much larger clone one base away. This chain links TRBV6-6 with TRBJ2-4; D perhaps matches TRBD2 (6 bases). The CDR3 spans 15 residues. Trimming shortened V by 5 bases and J by 9 bases, and 20 bases separated the two germline ends. Germline CDR1 MNHNY, CDR2 SVGAGI (reference sequence). The CDR3 reads CASSTGEGRKGIQYF. CDR3 sequence (DNA): TGTGCCAGCAGTACTGGGGAAGGGAGGAAGGGCATTCAGTACTTC.

This clonotype was counted ten times or more. This rearrangement joins TRBV5-1 to TRBJ2-1; 9 bases are shared with TRBD1. Germline V CDR1 and CDR2: SGHRS, YFSETQ. The CDR3 is 15 residues long. The V gene end was trimmed by 5 bases and the J gene end by 7 bases; junction bases not matched to a gene: 10. The CDR3 DNA reads as TGCGCCAGCAGGTCCGGGACAGGGACGGCTAATGAGCAGTTCTTC. It yields the protein CASRSGTGTANEQFF.

Concerning this clonotype itself: It is likely a read error, because the conserved phenylalanine at the end of the CDR3 is missing. This chain connects TRBV11-2 to TRBJ2-5; the match to TRBD2 covers 8 bases. CDR1 and CDR2 (germline): SGHAT, FQNNGV. This CDR3 spans 17 amino acids. CDR3 nucleotide sequence: TGTGCCTGCAGCTTACGAATCGGGGGGGCCCTCTGGGAGACTCAGTACTCC. This translates into CACSLRIGGALWETQYS.

V is TRBV20-1 and J is TRBJ1-5, with 8 bases lining up with TRBD1. The V segment lost 6 bases and the J segment 1 base; nucleotides outside the gene matches: 11. CDR1 and CDR2 (germline): DFQATT, SNEGSKA (reference sequence). CDR3 length equals 16 residues. The CDR3 DNA follows: TGCAGTGCCTACCCGGGACAGGCCATGAGCAATCAGCCCCAGCATTTT. This encodes CSAYPGQAMSNQPQHF.

This clonotype was detected ten times or more. The genes are TRBV29-1 and TRBJ1-6, with unresolved D. V dropped 7 bases and J dropped 3 bases, with 10 bases sitting between them. The germline V gene encodes CDR1 SQVTM and CDR2 ANQGSEA. The CDR3 extends over 13 amino acids. As DNA, the CDR3 is TGCAGCGCCGGCCGGGACTATAATTCACCCCTCCACTTT. Translation gives CSAGRDYNSPLHF.

To note about this clonotype: Sequence at one end of the junction differs from germline and may be a read error. The V and J genes are TRBV11-2 and TRBJ2-1; TRBD1 matches at 8 bases. The CDR3 totals 14 residues. Looked up from germline, CDR1 is SGHAT and CDR2 is FQNNGV. The CDR3 bases are TGCGCCAGAACCCGGACAGGGTCCGACAATGAGCAGTTCTTC. Protein sequence: CARTRTGSDNEQFF.

This chain links TRBV6-5 with TRBJ2-7; D not resolved. The germline V and J ends were trimmed by 2 bases and 9 bases, with 8 bases remaining between them. The CDR3 loop spans 11 amino acids. Germline CDR1 MNHEY, CDR2 SVGAGI. CDR3 sequence: CASSYVGGQYF. The DNA of the CDR3 is TGTGCCAGCAGTTACGTCGGCGGGCAGTACTTC.

The chain employs TRBV18 and TRBJ2-1; 7 bases are shared with TRBD2. CDR1 and CDR2 from the germline V gene are KGHSH and LQKENI. CDR3 size: 14 residues. Trimming at V came to 5 bases and at J to 0 bases, leaving 1 base not matched to a gene. The CDR3 reads CASSGGSSYNEQFF. The CDR3 region has the DNA TGTGCCAGCTCAGGCGGGAGCTCCTACAATGAGCAGTTCTTC.

Points on this clonotype: One end of the junction does not line up with germline, which may come from a read error. The genes are TRBV20-1 and TRBJ1-2, with D uncertain. This CDR3 is built from 14 residues. Germline loops: CDR1 DFQATT, CDR2 SNEGSKA (reference sequence). For the CDR3, the DNA is TGCAGTGCTACCTACAGCCACCTCATCTATGGATACACCTTC. Amino acid sequence: CSATYSHLIYGYTF.

In the case of this clonotype: One end of the junction fails to match germline, which may point to a read error. V is TRBV5-6 and J is TRBJ2-3; D not certain. CDR1 and CDR2 from the germline V gene are SGHDT and YYEEEE. There are 13 residues in the CDR3. The CDR3 coding sequence is TGCGCCAGCAGCTGGGTCCGGTGTTATATGCAGTATTTT. Translated: CASSWVRCYMQYF.

To note about this clonotype: This may arise from a read error, as a much more abundant clone is one base away. This CDR3 is CASRGLTGIEAQYF. The CDR3 DNA sequence: TGTGCCAGCAGGGGGTTGACAGGGATAGAGGCCCAGTACTTC. The genes are TRBV6-5 and TRBJ2-5; 7 bases agree with TRBD1. The CDR3 sequence is 14 residues long. Germline CDR1 MNHEY, CDR2 SVGAGI.